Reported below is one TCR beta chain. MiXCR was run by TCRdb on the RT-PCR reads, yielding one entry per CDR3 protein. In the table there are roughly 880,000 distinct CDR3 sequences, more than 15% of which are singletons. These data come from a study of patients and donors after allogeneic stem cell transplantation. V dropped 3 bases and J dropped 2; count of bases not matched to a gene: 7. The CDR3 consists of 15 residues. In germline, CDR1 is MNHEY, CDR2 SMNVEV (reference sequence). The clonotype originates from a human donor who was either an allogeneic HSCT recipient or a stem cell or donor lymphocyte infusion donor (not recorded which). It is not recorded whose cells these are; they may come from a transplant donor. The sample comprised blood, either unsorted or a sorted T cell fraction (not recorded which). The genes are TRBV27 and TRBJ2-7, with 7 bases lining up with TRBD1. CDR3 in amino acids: CASSLTGTVPYEQYF. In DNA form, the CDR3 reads TGTGCCAGCAGTTTGACAGGGACCGTGCCCTACGAGCAGTACTTC.